The 22 T cell receptor beta chains below all came from one sample that was sequenced in a study of blood T cell repertoires in COVID-19. Clones were sequenced by immunoSEQ multiplex PCR, and TCRdb holds only the in-frame ones, with some missing. The sample records 100,000 to 120,000 clones, approximately 89% being singletons. The specimen sequenced was peripheral blood. Source of these receptors: a woman aged 60-75 years with COVID-19, enrolled during active disease.

V gene TRBV3-1 (or the pseudogene TRBV3-2) combines with J gene TRBJ1-4, with D uncertain. The ends were cut back, 4 bases at V and 4 bases at J, with 13 bases in the middle. CDR1 LGHDT and CDR2 YNNKEL come from the germline V gene (reference sequence). The CDR3 loop spans 15 amino acids. For the CDR3, the DNA is TGTGCCAGCAGCCCCCAACCACAGATTAATGAAAAACTGTTTTTT. Its translation is CASSPQPQINEKLFF.

This chain connects TRBV7-2 to TRBJ1-2; D may be TRBD1 (5 bases). Germline loops: CDR1 SGHTA, CDR2 FQGNSA. The CDR3 is 14 amino acids. Deletions cut 1 base from V and 6 bases from J, with 12 bases between. CDR3 DNA: TGTGCCAGCAGCTTAGGAGGGGAGGGGAATGGCTACACCTTC. This codes for CASSLGGEGNGYTF.

This clone was found once. This rearrangement joins TRBV3-1 (or the pseudogene TRBV3-2) to TRBJ2-3, with a tentative D call TRBD2 (6 bases). In germline, CDR1 is LGHDT, CDR2 YNNKEL (reference sequence). CDR3 length: 14 amino acids. Trimming stripped 0 bases from V and 6 bases from J, with 10 bases between. The CDR3 bases are TGTGCCAGCAGCCAAGATTGGGCGGGGGATACGCAGTATTTT. Translated: CASSQDWAGDTQYF.

The J gene is TRBJ2-4, the V gene TRBV11-2; perhaps TRBD1 as D (5 bases). The germline V gene has CDR1 SGHAT and CDR2 FQNNGV. The CDR3 sequence is 17 residues long. Trimming took 0 bases from V and 1 from J, leaving 13 bases between them. CDR3 protein: CASSLDRSGLAKNIQYF. Here the CDR3 DNA reads TGTGCCAGCAGCTTAGATCGGTCAGGGCTCGCCAAAAACATTCAGTACTTC.

The chain recombines TRBV7-2 with TRBJ2-1, with D possibly TRBD2 on 5 matching bases. V lost 5 bases to trimming and J lost 4 bases, with 15 bases between them. Germline values: CDR1 SGHTA, CDR2 FQGNSA. The CDR3 runs to 15 residues. The CDR3 loop reads CASSPVRGTYNEQFF. The CDR3, as DNA: TGTGCCAGCAGCCCAGTCCGGGGAACGTACAATGAGCAGTTCTTC. The full variable domain, with the rest looked up from reference TRBV7-2 and TRBJ2-1, is GAGVSQSPSNKVTEKGKDVELRCDPISGHTALYWYRQSLGQGLEFLIYFQGNSAPDKSGLPSDRFSAERTGGSVSTLTIQRTQQEDSAVYLCASSPVRGTYNEQFFGPGTRLTVL.

The chain couples TRBV27 to TRBJ1-5; 7 bases line up with TRBD1. This CDR3 region has 14 residues. Germline trimming cut 5 bases from V and 2 bases from J; bases unmatched to any gene: 3. Germline V gene lookup returns CDR1 MNHEY and CDR2 SMNVEV (reference sequence). This chain's CDR3 is CASSPGQGNQPQHF. The CDR3 DNA reads TGTGCCAGCAGTCCCGGACAGGGCAATCAGCCCCAGCATTTT.

On this clone: A read error may account for a junction end that differs from germline. V is TRBV4-3 and J is TRBJ2-5; 10 positions agree with TRBD2. The CDR3 loop spans 17 amino acids. Germline-derived CDR1 and CDR2 are LGHNA and YSLEER. The CDR3 DNA reads TGCGCCCGCAGCCCCCGGGTAGCGGGGGGCCTCCAAGAGACCCAGTACTTC. Translating it yields CARSPRVAGGLQETQYF.

This chain uses TRBV18 with TRBJ1-6; 9 bases map to TRBD1. The V segment lost 4 bases and the J segment 7 bases; nucleotides outside the gene matches: 2. Germline V lookup: CDR1 KGHSH, CDR2 LQKENI. This CDR3 is built from 14 residues. The CDR3 coding sequence is TGTGCCAGCTCACTTGGACAGGGGAATTCACCCCTCCACTTT. This gives the protein CASSLGQGNSPLHF. Full variable domain (rest looked up from reference TRBV18 and TRBJ1-6): NAGVMQNPRHLVRRRGQEARLRCSPMKGHSHVYWYRQLPEEGLKFMVYLQKENIIDESGMPKERFSAEFPKEGPSILRIQQVVRGDSAAYFCASSLGQGNSPLHFGNGTRLTVT.

The rearrangement links TRBV7-3 to TRBJ1-1, with a possible D match to TRBD1 (5 bases). Germline V gives CDR1 SGHTA, CDR2 FQGTGA. Trimming removed 1 base at V and 2 bases at J, with 17 bases between. The CDR3 consists of 17 residues. CDR3 amino acids: CASSLITRTRENTEAFF. Written as DNA, the CDR3 is TGTGCCAGCAGCTTAATAACCCGGACAAGGGAAAACACTGAAGCTTTCTTT.

The chain is built from TRBV6-5 and TRBJ2-2, with TRBD1 as a possible D gene (5 bases). Trimming removed 1 base from V and 0 bases from J, with 9 bases in between. Germline V gives CDR1 MNHEY, CDR2 SVGAGI. The CDR3 consists of 16 residues. The CDR3, as DNA: TGTGCCAGCAGTTACTGGGGCAGAGCGAACACCGGGGAGCTGTTTTTT. This gives the protein CASSYWGRANTGELFF.

The chain has TRBV5-5 and TRBJ1-1; no clear D gene. V was cut by 4 bases and J by 4 bases, with 11 bases left in between. The CDR3 runs to 13 residues. Germline-derived CDR1 and CDR2 are SGHKS and YYEKEE (reference sequence). The CDR3 nucleotides are TGTGCCAGCAGCCTACTTGGAGGCACTGAAGCTTTCTTT. As protein: CASSLLGGTEAFF.

The V and J genes are TRBV2 and TRBJ2-1; perhaps TRBD1 as D (5 bases). Per the germline V gene, CDR1 is SNHLY and CDR2 is FYNNEI. Trimming removed 7 bases at V and 3 bases at J, with 7 bases between. CDR3 size: 12 residues. The CDR3 nucleotides read TGTGCCAGCAAGGACAACTACAATGAGCAGTTCTTC. Translated: CASKDNYNEQFF.

To note about this clone: Since the CDR3 does not end with the conserved phenylalanine or tryptophan, this likely comes from a read error. Because the CDR3's place on the DNA is in doubt, the DNA is left out and the CDR3 is given as listed by TCRdb. The chain is built from TRBV10-2 and TRBJ1-1; no DNA check was done on the table's D call, TRBD1. CDR1 WSHSY and CDR2 SAAADI come from the germline V gene. From its first to its last residue, the CDR3 has 15 amino acids. CDR3: CASSEWGGTGDLPAL.

The J gene is TRBJ1-6, the V gene TRBV27; D might be TRBD1 (6 bases). V gave up 0 bases and J gave up 11 bases, with 17 bases separating them. Germline V gene sequence: CDR1 MNHEY, CDR2 SMNVEV (reference sequence). This CDR3 comprises 16 residues. The DNA for the CDR3 is TGTGCCAGCAGTTTATCGATAGGGACACCCCCTCCACCCCTCCACTTT. This codes for CASSLSIGTPPPPLHF.

The chain recombines TRBV11-2 with TRBJ1-2; D may be TRBD1 (5 bases). The CDR3 loop spans 12 amino acids. In germline, CDR1 is SGHAT, CDR2 FQNNGV. V was trimmed by 6 bases and J by 5 bases, leaving 10 bases between them. CDR3 coding DNA: TGTGCCAGCAGTTTGGGGGGTTATGGCTACACCTTC. This encodes CASSLGGYGYTF.

The chain recombines TRBV5-1 with TRBJ2-2; tentative D call: TRBD1 (5 bases). Germline V gives CDR1 SGHRS, CDR2 YFSETQ. Trimming cost V 0 bases and J 4 bases, with 10 bases left between them. The CDR3 has 15 amino acids. CDR3 in amino acids: CASSLAQGSTGELFF. For the CDR3, the DNA is TGCGCCAGCAGCTTGGCGCAGGGAAGCACCGGGGAGCTGTTTTTT.

The CDR3 nucleotides are TGCGCCAGCAGCTTTGGGGGCACCAATCAGCCCCAGCATTTT. It specifies CASSFGGTNQPQHF. J is TRBJ1-5 and V is TRBV5-1, with D perhaps matching TRBD1 (6 bases). The CDR3 loop spans 14 amino acids. Germline CDR1 is SGHRS and CDR2 is YFSETQ. Between the trimmed V and J ends, which lost 2 bases and 3 bases, there was a span of 9 bases.

This chain joins TRBV27 and TRBJ2-7; tentatively, D is TRBD2 (6 bases). Germline values: CDR1 MNHEY, CDR2 SMNVEV (reference sequence). The ends were cut back, 8 bases at V and 7 bases at J, with 18 bases in the middle. CDR3 length equals 13 residues. This chain's CDR3 is CASGGRQVGEQYF. Here the CDR3 DNA reads TGTGCCAGCGGGGGGAGGCAGGTCGGAGAGCAGTACTTC.

The chain recombines TRBV18 with TRBJ2-5, with D tentatively TRBD1 (5 bases). In germline, CDR1 is KGHSH, CDR2 LQKENI. The CDR3 is 15 amino acids. Between the trimmed V and J ends, which lost 1 base and 3 bases, there was a span of 12 bases. Here the CDR3 DNA reads TGTGCCAGCTCACCACGGCAGGGTGGGGAAGAGACCCAGTACTTC. This gives the protein CASSPRQGGEETQYF.

The rearrangement joins TRBV14 to TRBJ1-2, with TRBD1 identical over 10 bases. The germline V gene has CDR1 SGHDN and CDR2 FVKESK. Germline trimming cut 4 bases from V and 7 bases from J; bases unmatched to any gene: 9. There are 15 residues in the CDR3. CDR3 DNA sequence: TGTGCCAGCAGCCTACCGGGACAGGGGCTGAGTGGCTACACCTTC. Its translation is CASSLPGQGLSGYTF.

This chain connects TRBV3-1 (or the pseudogene TRBV3-2) to TRBJ1-6; possibly TRBD1 for D (6 bases). The V gene lost 2 bases and the J gene lost 5 bases, with 28 bases spanning the gap. CDR3 length: 21 amino acids. Germline V CDR1 and CDR2: LGHDT, YNNKEL (reference sequence). This CDR3 is CASSQRGVGTRVRPDNSPLHF. The CDR3 nucleotides are TGTGCCAGCAGCCAACGAGGAGTAGGGACAAGGGTACGCCCGGATAATTCACCCCTCCACTTT.

The sample holds one count of this clone. The chain has TRBV29-1 and TRBJ2-2; perhaps TRBD1 as D (6 bases). This CDR3 has 13 residues. Germline lookup yields CDR1 SQVTM and CDR2 ANQGSEA. V was shortened by 4 bases and J by 7 bases, with 13 bases between the two germline ends. The CDR3 protein is CSVVNREVGELFF. The CDR3, as DNA: TGCAGCGTTGTGAACAGGGAAGTCGGGGAGCTGTTTTTT.